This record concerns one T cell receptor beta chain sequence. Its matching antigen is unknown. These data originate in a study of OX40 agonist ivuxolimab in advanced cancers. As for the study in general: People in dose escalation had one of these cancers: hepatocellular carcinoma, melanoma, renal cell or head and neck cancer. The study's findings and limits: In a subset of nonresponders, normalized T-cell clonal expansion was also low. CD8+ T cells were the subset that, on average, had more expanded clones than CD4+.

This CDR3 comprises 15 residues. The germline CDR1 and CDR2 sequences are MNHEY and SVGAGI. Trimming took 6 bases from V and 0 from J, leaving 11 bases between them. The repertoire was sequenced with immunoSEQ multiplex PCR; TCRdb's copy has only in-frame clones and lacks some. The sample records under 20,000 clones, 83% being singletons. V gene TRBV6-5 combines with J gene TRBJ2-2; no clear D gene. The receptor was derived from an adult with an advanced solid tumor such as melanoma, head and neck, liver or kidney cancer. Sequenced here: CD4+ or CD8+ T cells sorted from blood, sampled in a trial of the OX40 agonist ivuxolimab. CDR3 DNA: TGTGCCAGCAGCGCCGGGTTCGCGAACACCGGGGAGCTGTTTTTT. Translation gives CASSAGFANTGELFF.